This TCR beta chain derives from a study of persistence of HIV-infected CD4 T cells. Details on this clone: Its antigen is unidentified.

Germline loops: CDR1 SGHRS, CDR2 YFSETQ. The CDR3 has 16 amino acids. V dropped 1 base and J dropped 3; count of bases not matched to a gene: 8. The study's findings and limits: Proviral oligoclonality tracked with TCR oligoclonality within the same sorted cells.

Cells were stimulated with overlapping HIV-1 Gag 15-mer peptides. CD40L/CD69 double-negative CD45RO-high memory CD4+ T cells were collected. For at least 4 years, plasma HIV-1 RNA was undetectable (<50 copies/mL). Anti-CD28/CD49d costimulation, CD40-blocking antibody and enfuvirtide were given to CD8-depleted PBMCs for 15 to 20 hours. This was the immunoSEQ version 4 assay in survey mode. Genomic DNA was diluted to around 9.3 ng/uL, up to 1 ug per sample. Profiling relied on immunoSEQ multiplex PCR, and the TCRdb table lists in-frame clones only, not all of them. The table records approximately 35,000 clones, 75% to 90% of them present only once.

This TCR derives from an adult with HIV. The donor label of this sample is uncertain. Material: cultured CD4+ T cells from PBMCs, obtained from a patient who received antiretroviral therapy. The chain recombines TRBV5-1 with TRBJ1-1, with 8 bases matching TRBD1. DNA of the CDR3: TGCGCCAGCAGCTTGAGGACAGGGCGGCTCGACACTGAAGCTTTCTTT. Its protein product is CASSLRTGRLDTEAFF.